The source of this TCR beta chain is a study of T-cell reconstitution after alpha-beta-depleted transplantation in children. General study results and limits: Expanded clones from the graft, numbering several hundred, reportedly supplied alpha-beta T cells about two months after transplant. T-cell counts and diversity at one year post-transplant came mainly from newly produced T cells.

This clonotype was detected many times. The antigen remains undetermined. TCRbeta library preparation incorporated unique molecular identifiers. Via MiXCR, TCRdb re-called the PCR reads, giving one row per CDR3 protein. The sample includes around 440,000 distinct CDR3 sequences, roughly a tenth of them seen just once. Trimming removed 5 bases at V and 6 bases at J, with 14 bases between. CDR1 and CDR2 (germline): SGHVS, FQNEAQ. CDR3 length equals 13 residues. The receptor's source is a child aged 2 to 15 with inherited bone marrow failure, due to receive a stem cell transplant. V and J are TRBV7-8 and TRBJ2-7; no definite D call. This specimen consisted of PBMCs, obtained before TCRalphabeta/CD19-depleted stem cell transplant. The CDR3 spells CASSRPPLLEQYF. The CDR3 nucleotides read TGTGCCAGCAGCAGACCCCCCCTCCTCGAGCAGTACTTC.